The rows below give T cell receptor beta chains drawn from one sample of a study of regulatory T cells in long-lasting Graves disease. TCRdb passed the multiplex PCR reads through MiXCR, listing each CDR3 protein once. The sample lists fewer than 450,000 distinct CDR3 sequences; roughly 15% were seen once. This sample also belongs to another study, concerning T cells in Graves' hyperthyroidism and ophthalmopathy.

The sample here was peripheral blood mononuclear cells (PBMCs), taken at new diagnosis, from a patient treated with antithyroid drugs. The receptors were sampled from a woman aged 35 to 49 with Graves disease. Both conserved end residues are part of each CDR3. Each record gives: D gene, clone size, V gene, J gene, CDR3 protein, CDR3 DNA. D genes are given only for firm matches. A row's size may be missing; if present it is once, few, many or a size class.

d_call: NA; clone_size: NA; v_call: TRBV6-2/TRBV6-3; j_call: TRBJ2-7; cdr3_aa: CASSQSQRYSYEQYF; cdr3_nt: TGTGCCAGCAGCCAGAGCCAGCGGTACTCCTACGAGCAGTACTTC
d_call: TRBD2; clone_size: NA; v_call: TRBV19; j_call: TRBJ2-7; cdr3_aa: CASSTPGAGVQYF; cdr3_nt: TGTGCCAGTAGTACTCCGGGCGCGGGAGTGCAGTACTTC
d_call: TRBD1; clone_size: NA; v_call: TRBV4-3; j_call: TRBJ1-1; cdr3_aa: CASSQDLGTGFMNTEAFF; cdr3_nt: TGCGCCAGCAGCCAAGATCTGGGGACAGGGTTTATGAACACTGAAGCTTTCTTT
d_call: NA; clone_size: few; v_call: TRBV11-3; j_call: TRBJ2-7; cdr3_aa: CASSSTCGEYEQYF; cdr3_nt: TGTGCCAGCAGCTCTACTTGCGGAGAATACGAGCAGTACTTC
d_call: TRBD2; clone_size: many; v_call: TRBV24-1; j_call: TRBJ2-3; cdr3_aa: CATSDGTSGRGFDTQYF; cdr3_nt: TGTGCCACCAGTGATGGGACTAGCGGGAGAGGATTTGATACGCAGTATTTT
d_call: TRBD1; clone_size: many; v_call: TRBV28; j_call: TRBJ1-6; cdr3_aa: CASSLPGTGGTRSYNSPLHF; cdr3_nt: TGTGCCAGCAGTCTTCCCGGGACAGGGGGCACTAGGTCCTATAATTCACCCCTCCACTTT
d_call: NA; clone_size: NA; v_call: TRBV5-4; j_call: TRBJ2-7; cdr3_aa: CASSFASSRPRTTHHEQYF; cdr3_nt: TGTGCCAGCAGCTTCGCCTCGTCGCGACCCCGGACTACCCACCACGAGCAGTACTTC
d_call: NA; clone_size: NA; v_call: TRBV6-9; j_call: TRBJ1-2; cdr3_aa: CASSFRNRGSEGYTF; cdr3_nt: TGTGCCAGCAGTTTCCGGAACCGGGGGTCTGAAGGCTACACCTTC
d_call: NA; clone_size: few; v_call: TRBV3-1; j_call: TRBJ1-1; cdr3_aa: CASSQDLAAEAFF; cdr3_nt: TGTGCCAGCAGCCAAGATCTGGCGGCTGAAGCTTTCTTT
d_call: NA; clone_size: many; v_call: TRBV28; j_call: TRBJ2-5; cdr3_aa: CASSFLRKGEETQYF; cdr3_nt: TGTGCCAGCAGTTTTTTACGGAAAGGGGAAGAGACCCAGTACTTC
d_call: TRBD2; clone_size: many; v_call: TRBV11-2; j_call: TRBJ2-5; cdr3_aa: CASSMGLALQETQYF; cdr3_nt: TGTGCCAGCAGCATGGGACTAGCGCTCCAAGAGACCCAGTACTTC
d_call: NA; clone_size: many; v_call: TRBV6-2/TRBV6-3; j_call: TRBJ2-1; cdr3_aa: CASSGSGHNEQFF; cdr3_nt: TGTGCCAGCAGTGGCTCGGGGCACAATGAGCAGTTCTTC
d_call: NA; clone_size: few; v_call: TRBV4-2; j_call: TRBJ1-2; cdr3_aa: CASSQETGVHYGYTF; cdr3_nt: TGTGCCAGCAGCCAAGAAACGGGAGTCCACTATGGCTACACCTTC
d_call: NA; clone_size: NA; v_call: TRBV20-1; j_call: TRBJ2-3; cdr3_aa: CSARPSSPADTQYF; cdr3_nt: TGCAGTGCTAGACCTAGTTCTCCCGCAGATACGCAGTATTTT
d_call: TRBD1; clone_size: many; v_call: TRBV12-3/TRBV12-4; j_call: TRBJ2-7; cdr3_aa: CASSLGQGEQYF; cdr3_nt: TGTGCCAGCAGTCTTGGACAGGGCGAGCAGTACTTC
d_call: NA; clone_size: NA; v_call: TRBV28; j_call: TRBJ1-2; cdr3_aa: CASSLQGEGGYTF; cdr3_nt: TGTGCCAGCAGTTTACAGGGAGAAGGTGGCTACACCTTC